This TCR beta chain came from a study of human T cells and chemical hapten exposure. Time point specified: patch test 1, 2 weeks after DPC sensitization. Sample treatment: therapeutic diphenylcyclopropenone sensitization with weekly scalp DPC. The germline gives CDR1 MNHEY, CDR2 SMNVEV (reference sequence). This CDR3 comprises 11 residues. The V end was cut by 6 bases, the J end by 9 bases, with 11 bases between. The table lists this clonotype with a few counts. Its specificity is not known. Findings and limits, study-wide: High-frequency TCRs, those above 1 in 1000, stayed the same after DPC sensitization. Correlating positively with patch test score were the PT1 expanded TCR counts.

MiXCR was run by TCRdb on the RACE reads, yielding one entry per CDR3 protein. Of more than 150,000 distinct CDR3 sequences in the sample, 14% were seen once. The genes are TRBV27 and TRBJ1-1; the D gene is possibly TRBD1 (6 bases). Sequences were derived from whole blood, sampled in connection with sensitization to the hapten diphenylcyclopropenone (DPC). The sequence was collected from a woman aged 25 to 39 with alopecia areata. Some clones in this sample may be carry-over from other donors' samples. CDR3 DNA: TGTGCCAGCAGCTTTGGACAGAAAGCTTTCTTT. Its translation: CASSFGQKAFF.